The T cell receptor (beta chain) under discussion was sequenced for a study of blood T cell repertoires in COVID-19. The assay was immunoSEQ multiplex PCR, and TCRdb's table has in-frame clones only and misses some. The sample records tens of thousands of clones, around 86% being singletons. Germline lookup yields CDR1 SGHTA and CDR2 FQGTGA. The ends were cut back, 7 bases at V and 8 bases at J, with 18 bases in the middle. The length of the CDR3 is 14 residues. This clonotype was sampled from a man aged 45-65 years in a cohort sampled during active COVID-19. The chain combines TRBV7-3 with TRBJ2-1, with D perhaps TRBD2 (6 bases). Source material: peripheral blood. The CDR3 coding sequence is TGTGCCAGCACCTACCGTGGGGGGATCGATGAGCAGTTCTTC. This encodes CASTYRGGIDEQFF.